The 11 T cell receptor beta chains below were found in one sample sequenced in a study of cytomegalovirus exposure and HLA in healthy donors. Both 60 Vbeta primers and 13 Jbeta primers went into the PCR. Measured with immunoSEQ multiplex PCR; TCRdb has only the in-frame clones, and not every one. The sample holds some 100,000 clones; around three quarters are singletons and the top ten take roughly 4%. The sequenced material came from PBMCs. The origin of the receptors is a female donor in good health and CMV-seropositive.

The chain couples TRBV11-2 to TRBJ2-7; D not certain. CDR1 SGHAT and CDR2 FQNNGV come from the germline V gene. V lost 4 bases to trimming and J lost 6 bases, with 16 bases between them. The CDR3 loop spans 14 amino acids. CDR3 sequence reads: CASSSKVGFAEQYF. The CDR3, as DNA: TGTGCCAGCAGCTCCAAAGTCGGGTTCGCCGAGCAGTACTTC.

This chain uses TRBV6-5 with TRBJ1-1; D is possibly TRBD1 (5 bases). Trimming pared 2 bases from V and 2 bases from J, leaving 12 bases between. CDR3 length: 15 amino acids. Germline values: CDR1 MNHEY, CDR2 SVGAGI. CDR3 amino acids: CASSYTRGSNTEAFF. The CDR3 DNA reads TGTGCCAGCAGTTACACGCGGGGGTCAAACACTGAAGCTTTCTTT.

The chain joins TRBV5-1 to TRBJ2-7; 8 bases align to TRBD1. The germline CDR1 and CDR2 sequences are SGHRS and YFSETQ. With V trimmed by 2 bases and J by 2 bases, 21 bases remained unmatched. CDR3 length: 20 amino acids. The CDR3 coding sequence is TGCGCCAGCAGCTTACCCCTCCAGCGGACAGGGTGGCCCGGAGCCTACGAGCAGTACTTC. Residues: CASSLPLQRTGWPGAYEQYF.

The rearrangement uses TRBV6-1 and TRBJ1-1; D call uncertain. V was cut by 1 base and J by 1 base, with 7 bases left in between. The CDR3 runs 14 residues. Germline CDR1 MNHNS, CDR2 SASEGT. The CDR3: CASSEGGGNTEAFF. The DNA for the CDR3 is TGTGCCAGCAGTGAAGGAGGAGGGAACACTGAAGCTTTCTTT.

A single count supports this clone. This rearrangement joins TRBV27 to TRBJ1-5, with TRBD1 identical over 8 bases. CDR3 length: 16 residues. Germline V gene lookup returns CDR1 MNHEY and CDR2 SMNVEV (reference sequence). J lost 7 bases, V lost 3 bases, and 11 bases had no gene match. The CDR3 sequence is CASSLTGEASGQPQHF. The CDR3 bases are TGTGCCAGCAGTTTGACAGGGGAGGCCTCGGGGCAGCCCCAGCATTTT.

This clone was detected once. V and J are TRBV7-2 and TRBJ2-7; D is perhaps TRBD2 (5 bases). Trimming took off 4 bases at V and 0 bases at J, with 13 bases between the two ends. The CDR3 has 15 amino acids. Germline CDR1 SGHTA, CDR2 FQGNSA. The CDR3 loop is CASSSGILFSYEQYF. The CDR3 nucleotides read TGTGCCAGCAGCTCCGGGATCTTATTCTCCTACGAGCAGTACTTC.

This clone was found a few times. The chain couples TRBV6-1 to TRBJ2-2; tentative D call: TRBD2 (5 bases). Per germline, CDR1 MNHNS and CDR2 SASEGT. The length of the CDR3 is 16 residues. Trimming took off 2 bases at V and 4 bases at J, with 14 bases between the two ends. The CDR3 is CASSERPLAATGELFF. CDR3 sequence (DNA): TGTGCCAGCAGTGAACGTCCCCTAGCAGCCACCGGGGAGCTGTTTTTT.

V usage is TRBV11-2 and J usage is TRBJ2-5, with 10 bases that match TRBD2. CDR1 is SGHAT, CDR2 FQNNGV, per germline. The CDR3 loop spans 15 amino acids. V lost 4 bases and J lost 4; bases outside the gene matches: 6. This CDR3 reads CASSYGVAGGETQYF. The CDR3 DNA reads as TGTGCCAGCAGCTACGGAGTAGCGGGGGGAGAGACCCAGTACTTC.

The chain is built from TRBV28 and TRBJ1-2, with 7 positions matching TRBD1. Trimming removed 6 bases from V and 8 bases from J; junction bases left unmatched: 18. The CDR3 has 16 amino acids. CDR1 MDHEN and CDR2 SYDVKM come from the germline V gene. In nucleotides, the CDR3 is TGTGCCAGCAGGACCCCCCTACAGGGGCGCGAACGGGGCTACACCTTC. It is translated as CASRTPLQGRERGYTF.

The chain recombines TRBV19 with TRBJ1-4; 8 bases match TRBD1. The CDR3 spans 17 residues. CDR1 is LNHDA, CDR2 SQIVND, per germline (reference sequence). V dropped 5 bases and J dropped 0; count of bases not matched to a gene: 8. This CDR3 reads CASSERTGFATNEKLFF. CDR3 nucleotide sequence: TGTGCCAGTAGTGAGCGGACAGGGTTTGCAACTAATGAAAAACTGTTTTTT.

The genes are TRBV2 and TRBJ1-4; D is unresolved. CDR1 SNHLY and CDR2 FYNNEI come from the germline V gene. The CDR3 length is 14 residues. V lost 7 bases, J lost 0 bases, and 9 bases lay in between. The CDR3, as DNA: TGTGCCAGCAAGGCTGACACAACTAATGAAAAACTGTTTTTT. It yields the protein CASKADTTNEKLFF. Using reference TRBV2 and TRBJ1-4 for the parts outside the CDR3, the full variable domain is EPEVTQTPSHQVTQMGQEVILRCVPISNHLYFYWYRQILGQKVEFLVSFYNNEISEKSEIFDDQFSVERPDGSNFTLKIRSTKLEDSAMYFCASKADTTNEKLFFGSGTQLSVL.